These 3 T cell receptor beta chains were all obtained from the same sample, sequenced in a study of blood T cell repertoires in COVID-19. The assay was immunoSEQ multiplex PCR, and TCRdb's table has in-frame clones only and misses some. The sample has more than 75,000 clones, approximately 80% seen once. Sequenced input: peripheral blood. The receptor source for this set is a human donor in a cohort sampled during active COVID-19.

This clone was counted only a few times. The chain uses TRBV6-2 or TRBV6-3 and TRBJ2-4, with 7 bases lining up with TRBD1. Losses at the gene ends were 2 bases for V and 1 base for J; bases not matched to a gene: 2. The germline V gene encodes CDR1 MNHEY and CDR2 SVGEGT. The CDR3 consists of 15 residues. In nucleotides, the CDR3 is TGTGCCAGCAGTTACCGCAGGGGGGCCAAAAACATTCAGTACTTC. This encodes CASSYRRGAKNIQYF.

The chain joins TRBV7-6 to TRBJ2-7, with D hard to call. Germline CDR1 is SGHVS and CDR2 is FNYEAQ. The CDR3 consists of 13 residues. The V end lost 1 base, the J end lost 4 bases, and 8 bases lay between the germline ends. In DNA form, the CDR3 reads TGTGCCAGCAGCTTAGTAGACACATACGAGCAGTACTTC. Protein: CASSLVDTYEQYF.

The V and J genes are TRBV4-1 and TRBJ1-2; 12 bases fit TRBD1. CDR3 size: 15 residues. With 3 bases clipped from V and 4 bases from J, the junction kept 3 bases outside the gene matches. The germline V gene encodes CDR1 MGHRA and CDR2 YSYEKL. CDR3 loop: CASSQGQGAVYGYTF. In DNA form, the CDR3 reads TGCGCCAGCAGCCAGGGACAGGGGGCGGTCTATGGCTACACCTTC.